One and the same sample provided the 5 T cell receptor beta chains below, sequenced in a study of blood T cell repertoires in COVID-19 (dated by TCRdb to the early 2020s). Libraries came from the immunoSEQ multiplex PCR assay. TCRdb provides this immuneACCESS table in a form limited to in-frame rearrangements. Some clones are lacking; in checked studies, under half of them reflect an unresolved V gene, and why the rest are absent is not known. Within this sample are roughly 190,000 clones, with over 80% of them counted one time only. Under 4% of the sample lies in the top ten. Sequenced sample: PBMCs or T cells enriched from blood (not recorded which). Receptor source: a woman in her twenties or thirties who had been exposed to COVID-19.

J is TRBJ1-2 and V is TRBV5-4, with 7 bases aligning to TRBD1. The germline V gene encodes CDR1 SGHNT and CDR2 YYREEE (reference sequence). Losses at the gene ends were 10 bases for V and 7 bases for J; bases not matched to a gene: 10. CDR3 length: 12 amino acids. The chain's CDR3 is CAFAGQGGGYTF. The CDR3 region has the DNA TGTGCCTTCGCTGGGCAGGGGGGTGGCTACACCTTC.

The rearrangement uses TRBV5-1 and TRBJ1-4; TRBD1 matches at 7 bases. This CDR3 region has 13 residues. Per germline, CDR1 SGHRS and CDR2 YFSETQ. V shed 7 bases, J shed 7 bases, and the junction held 7 bases outside the gene matches. The CDR3 loop reads CASRQGVTEKLFF. The CDR3 DNA follows: TGCGCCAGCCGACAGGGAGTGACTGAAAAACTGTTTTTT. Variable domain in full (rest from reference TRBV5-1 and TRBJ1-4): KAGVTQTPRYLIKTRGQQVTLSCSPISGHRSVSWYQQTPGQGLQFLFEYFSETQRNKGNFPGRFSGRQFSNSRSEMNVSTLELGDSALYLCASRQGVTEKLFFGSGTQLSVL.

V is TRBV7-2 and J is TRBJ1-1, with D unresolved. Germline lookup yields CDR1 SGHTA and CDR2 FQGNSA. V was cut by 4 bases and J by 6 bases, with 18 bases left in between. The CDR3 length is 15 residues. CDR3 sequence reads: CASSSEVIGRPEAFF. In DNA form, the CDR3 reads TGTGCCAGCAGCTCGGAAGTCATAGGGAGGCCTGAAGCTTTCTTT.

The genes are TRBV7-2 and TRBJ2-5; TRBD2 aligns across 10 bases. CDR1 SGHTA and CDR2 FQGNSA come from the germline V gene. J was trimmed by 5 bases and V by 8 bases; bases with no gene match: 14. The CDR3 has 16 amino acids. The CDR3 coding sequence is TGTGCCAGCTGCCCAGAGACAGCGGGGGGGCGGGAGACCCAGTACTTC. Translating gives CASCPETAGGRETQYF.

The chain joins TRBV29-1 to TRBJ1-4; 10 positions agree with TRBD1. Looked up from germline, CDR1 is SQVTM and CDR2 is ANQGSEA. After removal of 3 bases from V and 7 bases from J, the junction contained 5 bases not matched to a gene. The CDR3 consists of 14 residues. CDR3 residues: CSVEGTGEGEKLFF. CDR3 nucleotide sequence: TGCAGCGTTGAGGGGACAGGGGAAGGTGAAAAACTGTTTTTT. Full variable domain (remainder filled in from reference TRBV29-1 and TRBJ1-4): SAVISQKPSRDICQRGTSLTIQCQVDSQVTMMFWYRQQPGQSLTLIATANQGSEATYESGFVIDKFPISRPNLTFSTLTVSNMSPEDSSIYLCSVEGTGEGEKLFFGSGTQLSVL.